Listed below are T cell receptor beta chains from one sample, sequenced in a study of PD-L1 blockade in urothelial cancer. This table comes from immunoSEQ multiplex PCR, and its TCRdb copy is limited to in-frame clones, with some not included. Altogether 40,000 or so clones are present, around 80% being singletons, with the ten largest covering over 10%. The sequencing here drew on PBMCs, taken around atezolizumab (anti-PD-L1) treatment. These receptors originate from a man aged 55 to 69 with urothelial cancer. Each CDR3 is given without its conserved first and last residue. Each record gives: CDR3 protein, V gene, J gene.

CDR3aa: ASSLGVGTPRSPGELF
v_gene: TRBV5-1
j_gene: TRBJ2-2

CDR3aa: ASSDSGTDTQY
v_gene: TRBV11-1
j_gene: TRBJ2-3

CDR3aa: ASSLRTSGNNEQF
v_gene: TRBV5-1
j_gene: TRBJ2-1

CDR3aa: ASSHTLGRDREYEKLF
v_gene: TRBV28
j_gene: TRBJ1-4

CDR3aa: ASSLGGGARADTQY
v_gene: TRBV5-4
j_gene: TRBJ2-3

CDR3aa: ASSPLPGTSVYEQY
v_gene: TRBV7-6
j_gene: TRBJ2-7

CDR3aa: ASSFGQAISGNTIY
v_gene: TRBV25-1
j_gene: TRBJ1-3

CDR3aa: ASSPAEGMYREQY
v_gene: TRBV18
j_gene: TRBJ2-7

CDR3aa: ASSSRTGNNEQF
v_gene: TRBV7-6
j_gene: TRBJ2-1

CDR3aa: ASRTGGGEKLF
v_gene: TRBV2
j_gene: TRBJ1-4

CDR3aa: ASSSLLAGEGNEQF
v_gene: TRBV27
j_gene: TRBJ2-1

CDR3aa: ASSPGAGGLNQPQH
v_gene: TRBV5-1
j_gene: TRBJ1-5

CDR3aa: AISESRTGTNEQF
v_gene: TRBV10-3
j_gene: TRBJ2-1

CDR3aa: ASSDRGTDTQY
v_gene: TRBV25-1
j_gene: TRBJ2-3

CDR3aa: ASSLSQDSVYEQY
v_gene: TRBV7-6
j_gene: TRBJ2-7

CDR3aa: ASRPQGEYGYT
v_gene: TRBV27
j_gene: TRBJ1-2

CDR3aa: ASSQFRQGGDEQF
v_gene: TRBV4-2
j_gene: TRBJ2-1

CDR3aa: ASSPRDNSPLH
v_gene: TRBV6-1
j_gene: TRBJ1-6

CDR3aa: ASSDWPGNTIY
v_gene: TRBV6-4
j_gene: TRBJ1-3

CDR3aa: ASSPRQGPLNTEAF
v_gene: TRBV5-4
j_gene: TRBJ1-1

CDR3aa: ASSPPTSRTDTQY
v_gene: TRBV5-1
j_gene: TRBJ2-3

CDR3aa: ASSQEGRGWTEAF
v_gene: TRBV4-1
j_gene: TRBJ1-1

CDR3aa: ASSGFGGSTEAF
v_gene: TRBV6-1
j_gene: TRBJ1-1

CDR3aa: ASSQQGASGNTIY
v_gene: TRBV4-2
j_gene: TRBJ1-3

CDR3aa: ASSFSTARTEKLF
v_gene: TRBV28
j_gene: TRBJ1-4

CDR3aa: ASSLFPPDTQY
v_gene: TRBV28
j_gene: TRBJ2-3

CDR3aa: ASSSSLGGGSYNSPLH
v_gene: TRBV7-2
j_gene: TRBJ1-6

CDR3aa: ASSSPGSLENEQF
v_gene: TRBV28
j_gene: TRBJ2-1

CDR3aa: ASSPIIIAGTGIYGYT
v_gene: TRBV28
j_gene: TRBJ1-2

CDR3aa: ASSEGFRGSERF
v_gene: TRBV2
j_gene: TRBJ2-1